The rows below give T cell receptor beta chains drawn from one sample of a study of T cell responses to AZD1222 COVID-19 vaccine. Profiled with immunoSEQ multiplex PCR; TCRdb holds only in-frame clones, not every one. The data show some 75,000 clones, approximately 90% seen once. This sample comprised peripheral blood, obtained on day 0 of AZD1222 vaccination. Source of these receptors: an adult in good health. Each CDR3 is given with its conserved first and last residue. D genes are given only for firm matches. The size entry is marked missing in some rows and otherwise reads once, few, many or a size class.

CDR3aa,CDR3nt,v_gene,j_gene,abundance,d_gene
CASSYSVAGNTEAFF,TGTGCCAGCAGTTACTCGGTCGCCGGGAACACTGAAGCTTTCTTT,TRBV6-5,TRBJ1-1,.,.
CASRRDTTDTQYF,TGTGCCAGCAGGCGGGATACCACAGATACGCAGTATTTT,TRBV12-3/TRBV12-4,TRBJ2-3,.,.
CASSPYTGELFF,TGTGCCAGCAGTCCCTACACCGGGGAGCTGTTTTTT,TRBV7-9,TRBJ2-2,.,.
CAWRMGVEKLFF,TGTGCCTGGCGGATGGGGGTTGAAAAACTGTTTTTT,TRBV30,TRBJ1-4,once,.
CASSPHRGPYNEQFF,TGCGCCAGCAGCCCCCACAGGGGCCCCTACAATGAGCAGTTCTTC,TRBV5-1,TRBJ2-1,once,TRBD1
CASSESRENEQFF,TGCGCCAGCAGTGAGTCGAGGGAAAATGAGCAGTTCTTC,TRBV10-1,TRBJ2-1,.,.
CASSSGTSGYTGELFF,TGTGCCAGCAGCTCCGGGACTAGCGGCTACACCGGGGAGCTGTTTTTT,TRBV11-3,TRBJ2-2,.,TRBD2
CASSLGLDRNEKLFF,TGTGCCAGCAGCTTAGGTCTGGACAGAAATGAAAAACTGTTTTTT,TRBV7-2,TRBJ1-4,.,.
CAWSVESAQLYGYTF,TGTGCCTGGAGTGTAGAGAGTGCCCAACTTTATGGCTACACCTTC,TRBV30,TRBJ1-2,once,.
CASSQGWGSNYGYTF,TGTGCCAGCAGCCAGGGGTGGGGTAGCAACTATGGCTACACCTTC,TRBV4-2,TRBJ1-2,.,.
CASSLGGQGSQETQYF,TGTGCCAGCAGCTTGGGCGGACAGGGTTCGCAAGAGACCCAGTACTTC,TRBV5-4,TRBJ2-5,.,TRBD1
CASSATGTGGGYNEQFF,TGTGCCAGCAGCGCGACCGGGACAGGGGGCGGATACAATGAGCAGTTCTTC,TRBV9,TRBJ2-1,.,TRBD1
CASRNWGANGYTF,TGTGCCAGCAGAAACTGGGGGGCGAATGGCTACACCTTC,TRBV7-8,TRBJ1-2,.,.
CASSRDNYEQYF,TGCGCCAGCAGCCGGGACAACTACGAGCAGTACTTC,TRBV5-1,TRBJ2-7,.,.
CASSQNQGHGELFF,TGTGCCAGCAGCCAAAATCAGGGGCACGGGGAGCTGTTTTTT,TRBV11-2,TRBJ2-2,.,.
CASSETTGGRNEQFF,TGTGCCAGCAGTGAAACAACAGGGGGCCGCAATGAGCAGTTCTTC,TRBV6-1,TRBJ2-1,.,TRBD1
CASSLDSANYGYTF,TGTGCCAGCAGCCTGGACAGCGCGAACTATGGCTACACCTTC,TRBV5-4,TRBJ1-2,.,.
CASSLAVGKLFF,TGTGCCAGCAGCTTAGCGGTGGGGAAACTGTTTTTT,TRBV7-2,TRBJ1-4,.,.
CASSPWTGGAYEQYF,TGTGCCAGCTCACCGTGGACAGGGGGCGCCTACGAGCAGTACTTC,TRBV18,TRBJ2-7,.,TRBD1
CASSLAGGNTGELFF,TGCGCCAGCAGCTTGGCCGGAGGGAACACCGGGGAGCTGTTTTTT,TRBV5-1,TRBJ2-2,.,.
CASSPPDRDHRGYTF,TGTGCCAGCTCACCACCGGACAGGGACCATAGGGGCTACACCTTC,TRBV18,TRBJ1-2,.,TRBD1
CASSPSRLAGGGEQFF,TGTGCCAGCAGCCCCTCCCGACTAGCGGGGGGAGGGGAGCAGTTCTTC,TRBV7-6,TRBJ2-1,.,TRBD2
CATSGQGTYEQYF,TGTGCCACCAGCGGACAGGGCACCTACGAGCAGTACTTC,TRBV15,TRBJ2-7,.,TRBD1
CASSVASGLQETQYF,TGTGCCAGCAGCGTAGCTTCGGGGCTTCAAGAGACCCAGTACTTC,TRBV9,TRBJ2-5,.,.
CASSLLIRGVNTEAFF,TGTGCCAGCAGTTTGCTAATCAGGGGGGTGAACACTGAAGCTTTCTTT,TRBV28,TRBJ1-1,few,TRBD1
CASSYARGGKIYGYTF,TGTGCCAGCAGCTATGCCCGAGGCGGGAAGATATATGGCTACACCTTC,TRBV9,TRBJ1-2,few,.
CAWKVAGNRYEQFF,TGTGCCTGGAAGGTAGCGGGAAATAGGTATGAGCAGTTCTTC,TRBV30,TRBJ2-1,.,TRBD2
CATSPRTGILTFF,TGTGCCACCAGCCCGAGGACAGGGATCTTGACTTTCTTT,TRBV15,TRBJ1-1,.,TRBD1
CASSSAQSRADTQYF,TGTGCCAGCAGTTCAGCCCAATCGAGGGCAGATACGCAGTATTTT,TRBV6-5,TRBJ2-3,.,.
CASRLKSRDRTGEGVSHAEKLFF,TGTGCAAGTCGCTTAAAATCTCGAGACCGGACAGGGGAAGGGGTTAGCCACGCGGAAAAACTGTTTTTT,TRBV12-2,TRBJ1-4,.,.
CASSYSSGTTIYEQYF,TGTGCCAGCAGTTACTCGTCCGGGACCACCATCTACGAGCAGTACTTC,TRBV6-5,TRBJ2-7,.,.
CASSLLRSAYGYTF,TGTGCCAGCAGCTTATTACGTTCCGCCTATGGCTACACCTTC,TRBV5-8,TRBJ1-2,.,.
CASSILAAAYNEQFF,TGTGCCAGTAGTATTTTAGCGGCAGCGTACAATGAGCAGTTCTTC,TRBV19,TRBJ2-1,.,.
CASSSGYEQYF,TGTGCCAGCAGCTCCGGCTACGAGCAGTACTTC,TRBV11-2,TRBJ2-7,.,.
CASSLEGEKLFF,TGTGCCAGCAGCTTAGAGGGTGAAAAACTGTTTTTT,TRBV11-2,TRBJ1-4,.,.
CASSSGPGQGVSETQYF,TGTGCCAGCAGCTCCGGACCGGGACAGGGGGTCTCGGAGACCCAGTACTTC,TRBV7-8,TRBJ2-5,.,TRBD1
CATSEAGQGTRSTDTQYF,TGTGCCACCAGTGAGGCGGGACAGGGGACCCGAAGCACAGATACGCAGTATTTT,TRBV24-1,TRBJ2-3,.,TRBD1
CASSLFVEGAGADTQYF,TGTGCCAGCAGCTTATTCGTCGAGGGGGCGGGCGCAGATACGCAGTATTTT,TRBV7-2,TRBJ2-3,once,TRBD1
CASSPLGAGTYNEQFF,TGTGCCAGCAGCCCTCTCGGAGCGGGGACCTACAATGAGCAGTTCTTC,TRBV11-1,TRBJ2-1,.,TRBD2
CASSSVLAGGTDTQYF,TGTGCCAGCAGCTCCGTACTAGCGGGGGGCACAGATACGCAGTATTTT,TRBV5-5,TRBJ2-3,.,TRBD2
CASNKRTGGNNEQFF,TGTGCCAGCAATAAAAGGACAGGGGGAAACAATGAGCAGTTCTTC,TRBV25-1,TRBJ2-1,.,TRBD1
CASSITPLNTRDTQYF,TGTGCCAGTAGTATAACACCTCTCAACACCCGAGATACGCAGTATTTT,TRBV19,TRBJ2-3,few,.
CASSLGRNTGELFF,TGTGCCAGCAGCTTAGGACGGAACACCGGGGAGCTGTTTTTT,TRBV11-2,TRBJ2-2,.,.
CASSTREIGNTIYF,TGTGCCAGTAGTACCAGGGAGATTGGAAACACCATATATTTT,TRBV19,TRBJ1-3,.,.
CASSQDSAGSQPQHF,TGTGCCAGCAGCCAAGATTCGGCAGGGAGCCAGCCCCAGCATTTT,TRBV3-1/TRBV3-2,TRBJ1-5,.,.
CASSLGGIRSNEQFF,TGTGCCAGCAGCTTGGGGGGGATTAGATCCAATGAGCAGTTCTTC,TRBV11-3,TRBJ2-1,.,TRBD2
CAWSQGSNQPQHF,TGTGCCTGGAGTCAGGGATCAAATCAGCCCCAGCATTTT,TRBV30,TRBJ1-5,.,.
CASSWEGVNEKLFF,TGTGCCAGCAGTTGGGAGGGAGTTAATGAAAAACTGTTTTTT,TRBV6-5,TRBJ1-4,few,.
CASSESSGGFDGYTF,TGCGCCAGCAGTGAGTCGTCAGGGGGGTTCGATGGCTACACCTTC,TRBV10-1,TRBJ1-2,.,TRBD1
CASSFIPSGSYNEQFF,TGTGCCAGCAGCTTTATTCCCTCTGGCTCCTACAATGAGCAGTTCTTC,TRBV5-5,TRBJ2-1,.,.
CASSHFRRGEQYF,TGTGCCAGCAGTCACTTTAGACGGGGCGAGCAGTACTTC,TRBV6-5,TRBJ2-7,.,.
CASSLSPYRNQPQHF,TGTGCCAGCAGTCTATCACCGTATCGTAATCAGCCCCAGCATTTT,TRBV2,TRBJ1-5,.,.
CSVEGAGLAGVNEQFF,TGCAGCGTTGAAGGTGCTGGGCTAGCGGGGGTAAATGAGCAGTTCTTC,TRBV29-1,TRBJ2-1,.,TRBD2
CSLTADTQYF,TGCAGTCTTACCGCAGATACGCAGTATTTT,TRBV20-1,TRBJ2-3,.,.
CASSRSGYEQYF,TGTGCCAGCAGCCGTAGCGGCTACGAGCAGTACTTC,TRBV11-3,TRBJ2-7,.,.
CASSTYRTGSSYNSPLHF,TGTGCCAGCAGCACCTACCGGACAGGGAGCTCCTATAATTCACCCCTCCACTTT,TRBV5-6,TRBJ1-6,few,TRBD1
CASSDSGGQLYNSPLHF,TGTGCCAGCTCAGATTCGGGGGGCCAACTCTATAATTCACCCCTCCACTTT,TRBV18,TRBJ1-6,.,.
CASGGRTGQPLHF,TGTGCCAGTGGGGGGCGAACAGGGCAACCCCTCCACTTT,TRBV2,TRBJ1-6,.,.
CASSWTTRDASGINEQYF,TGCGCCAGCAGCTGGACAACCCGGGACGCCAGCGGGATCAACGAGCAGTACTTC,TRBV5-1,TRBJ2-7,.,TRBD2
CASSRQGYQETQYF,TGCGCCAGCAGCAGACAGGGATATCAAGAGACCCAGTACTTC,TRBV5-1,TRBJ2-5,.,TRBD1